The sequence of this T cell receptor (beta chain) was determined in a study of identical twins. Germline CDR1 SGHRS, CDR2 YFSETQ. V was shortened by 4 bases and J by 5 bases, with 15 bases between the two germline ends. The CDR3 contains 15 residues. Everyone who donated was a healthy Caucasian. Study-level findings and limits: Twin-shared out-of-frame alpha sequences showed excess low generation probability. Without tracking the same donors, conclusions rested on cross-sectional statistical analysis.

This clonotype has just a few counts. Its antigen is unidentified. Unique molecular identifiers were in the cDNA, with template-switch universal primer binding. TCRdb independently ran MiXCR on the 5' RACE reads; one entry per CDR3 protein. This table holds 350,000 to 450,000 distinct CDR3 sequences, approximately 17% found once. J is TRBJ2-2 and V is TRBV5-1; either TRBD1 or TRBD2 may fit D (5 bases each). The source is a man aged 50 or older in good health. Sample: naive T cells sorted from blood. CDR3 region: CASSTGARSTGELFF. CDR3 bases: TGCGCCAGCAGCACCGGGGCCCGATCTACCGGGGAGCTGTTTTTT. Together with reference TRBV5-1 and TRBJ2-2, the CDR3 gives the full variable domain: KAGVTQTPRYLIKTRGQQVTLSCSPISGHRSVSWYQQTPGQGLQFLFEYFSETQRNKGNFPGRFSGRQFSNSRSEMNVSTLELGDSALYLCASSTGARSTGELFFGEGSRLTVL.